A selection of T cell receptor beta chains follows, all from one sample in a study of blood T cell repertoires in COVID-19. TCRdb's copy holds only in-frame clones and misses some; the assay was immunoSEQ multiplex PCR. This table holds roughly 350,000 clones, almost 90% found once. The sequenced material came from peripheral blood. These receptor sequences come from a woman between 65 and 79 years old with COVID-19, enrolled during active disease. Each CDR3 is given with its conserved first and last residue. The D gene is left open where the match is weak. The size of a clone is reported for some rows only, either as once, few or many, or as a class for expanded clones.

TRBV7-7,TRBJ2-5,TRBD2,.,TGTGCCAGCAGCCAAATAAAGCGGGGCCAAGAGACCCAGTACTTC,CASSQIKRGQETQYF
TRBV6-5,TRBJ1-2,.,.,TGTGCCAGCACCCTCGACCTACGGGTCAACTATGGCTACACCTTC,CASTLDLRVNYGYTF
TRBV15,TRBJ1-2,.,.,TGTGCCACCAGCAGGAGCGGGGGAGTAGTAGGCTACACCTTC,CATSRSGGVVGYTF
TRBV27,TRBJ1-1,.,.,TGTGCCAGCAGTTCTCTTGGGGCGACGAACACTGAAGCTTTCTTT,CASSSLGATNTEAFF
TRBV23-1,TRBJ1-4,TRBD1,.,TGCGCCAGCAGGCCACAGGGGGCGTGTGAAAAACTGTTTTTT,CASRPQGACEKLFF
TRBV5-8,TRBJ2-2,TRBD1,.,TGTGCCAGCAGCATCGGGACAGGGGGGGACGGGGAGCTGTTTTTT,CASSIGTGGDGELFF
TRBV29-1,TRBJ1-1,TRBD1,once,TGCAGCGTTGCAAACAGGGGCACTGAAGCTTTCTTT,CSVANRGTEAFF
TRBV2,TRBJ1-5,.,.,TGTGCCAGCAGGGGAGGGAGGGATCAGCCCCAGCATTTT,CASRGGRDQPQHF
TRBV7-9,TRBJ1-6,TRBD1,.,TGTGCCAGCAGTCATGACAGGGGCCCTCTCCACTTT,CASSHDRGPLHF
TRBV2,TRBJ1-3,TRBD1,.,TGTGCCAGCAGTGAGCAGGGGGCTCTCTCTGGAAACACCATATATTTT,CASSEQGALSGNTIYF
TRBV10-3,TRBJ1-1,TRBD1,.,TGTGCCACACTCTCCGGGACAGCGGCTGAAGCTTTCTTT,CATLSGTAAEAFF
TRBV5-6,TRBJ2-6,TRBD2,.,TGTGCCAGCAGCTGGACTAGCGGGGAGCCCTCTGGGGCCAACGTCCTGACTTTC,CASSWTSGEPSGANVLTF
TRBV6-5,TRBJ1-1,TRBD1,.,TGTGCCAGCACCGACAGGGGAGGAAGCACTGAAGCTTTCTTT,CASTDRGGSTEAFF
TRBV27,TRBJ2-1,.,.,TGTGCCAGCAGTTTTGACGGGTACAATGAGCAGTTCTTC,CASSFDGYNEQFF
TRBV5-1,TRBJ2-7,TRBD1,.,TGCGCCAGCAGCTCGGGGACAGGGTTAGTCTACGAGCAGTACTTC,CASSSGTGLVYEQYF
TRBV5-1,TRBJ1-2,.,.,TGCGCCAGCAGCTTTGGCAGGTCCCCTGTACTGCCTAACTATGGCTACACCTTC,CASSFGRSPVLPNYGYTF
TRBV9,TRBJ2-7,TRBD1,.,TGTGCCAGCAGCGTAGGGCAGGGACAGGGTTCCTACGAGCAGTACTTC,CASSVGQGQGSYEQYF
TRBV5-4,TRBJ2-7,.,.,TGTGCCAGCAGCTTCCCGGACAGATACGAGCAGTACTTC,CASSFPDRYEQYF
TRBV5-6,TRBJ2-5,TRBD1,.,TGTGCCAGCAGCGCCCCGGGACAGCCCCTCGGTGGGACCCAGTACTTC,CASSAPGQPLGGTQYF
TRBV10-3,TRBJ1-1,.,once,TGTGCCACCCTCTCGGGGACTGAAGCTTTCTTT,CATLSGTEAFF
TRBV28,TRBJ1-2,.,few,TGTGCCTCGCCCCGGGAAACCGTCTATGGCTACACCTTC,CASPRETVYGYTF
TRBV6-4,TRBJ2-5,TRBD2,.,TGTGCCAGCAGTGACTTGGGTAGCGGGAACCAAGAGACCCAGTACTTC,CASSDLGSGNQETQYF
TRBV7-6,TRBJ2-3,TRBD2,.,TGTGCCAGCAGCCCCCGCGTAGCGGGGACAGATACGCAGTATTTT,CASSPRVAGTDTQYF
TRBV3-1/TRBV3-2,TRBJ2-3,TRBD2,once,TGTGCCAGCAGTCCGAAGCGGGGGAGGTACGCAGATACGCAGTATTTT,CASSPKRGRYADTQYF
TRBV27,TRBJ2-1,TRBD1,.,TGTGCCAGCAGTGACGCCCCGGGACAGGGAGTCGGGGAGCAGTTCTTC,CASSDAPGQGVGEQFF
TRBV5-1,TRBJ2-5,TRBD2,once,TGCGCCAGCAGCCCGGCCGGGACTAGCCAAGAGACCCAGTACTTC,CASSPAGTSQETQYF
TRBV5-4,TRBJ1-2,TRBD1,.,TGTGCCAGCAGCTGGGACAGGTTCTATGGCTACACCTTC,CASSWDRFYGYTF
TRBV29-1,TRBJ2-3,.,.,TGCAGCGTCGCGGGTTTACACACAGATACGCAGTATTTT,CSVAGLHTDTQYF
TRBV6-6,TRBJ1-2,.,.,TGTGCCAGCAAGCGAGAGGATGGCTACACCTTC,CASKREDGYTF
TRBV23-1,TRBJ1-5,TRBD1,.,TGCGCCAGCACCAAACGTACCGGGACAGGACAATCAATAGGTCAGCCCCAGCATTTT,CASTKRTGTGQSIGQPQHF
TRBV6-5,TRBJ2-7,.,.,TGTGCCAGCAGTTACTCGCACACCGAGCAGTACTTC,CASSYSHTEQYF
TRBV5-1,TRBJ1-1,TRBD1,.,TGCGCCAGCAGCTTGTCGACAGGGAAGAACACTGAAGCTTTCTTT,CASSLSTGKNTEAFF
TRBV27,TRBJ1-5,.,.,TGTGCCAGCAGTTTCACAGGGCTCCCTCATCAGCCCCAGCATTTT,CASSFTGLPHQPQHF
TRBV5-1,TRBJ2-1,TRBD2,.,TGCGCCAGCAGCTTGGGGGCTAGCGGGGTTGCTGAGCAGTTCTTC,CASSLGASGVAEQFF
TRBV2,TRBJ1-4,.,.,TGTGCCAGTAAACCAGGACAGTTTAATGAAAAACTGTTTTTT,CASKPGQFNEKLFF
TRBV3-1/TRBV3-2,TRBJ1-6,.,.,TGTGCCAGCAGCCAAGTCGGGGGGTCAGAATCACCCCTCCACTTT,CASSQVGGSESPLHF
TRBV28,TRBJ2-5,TRBD2,.,TGTGCCAGCACGGGACTAGCGGGATTCCAAGAGACCCAGTACTTC,CASTGLAGFQETQYF
TRBV6-6,TRBJ1-5,.,.,TGTGCCAGCACTGAGGGTTTTCAAAATTATCAGCCCCAGCATTTT,CASTEGFQNYQPQHF
TRBV10-3,TRBJ1-5,TRBD1,.,TGTGCCATCAGGGGGACAGGTGATGGGAATCAGCCCCAGCATTTT,CAIRGTGDGNQPQHF
TRBV4-2,TRBJ1-3,TRBD1,once,TGTGCCAGCAGCCCCCTCACGACAGGGGCTATCTCTGGAAACACCATATATTTT,CASSPLTTGAISGNTIYF